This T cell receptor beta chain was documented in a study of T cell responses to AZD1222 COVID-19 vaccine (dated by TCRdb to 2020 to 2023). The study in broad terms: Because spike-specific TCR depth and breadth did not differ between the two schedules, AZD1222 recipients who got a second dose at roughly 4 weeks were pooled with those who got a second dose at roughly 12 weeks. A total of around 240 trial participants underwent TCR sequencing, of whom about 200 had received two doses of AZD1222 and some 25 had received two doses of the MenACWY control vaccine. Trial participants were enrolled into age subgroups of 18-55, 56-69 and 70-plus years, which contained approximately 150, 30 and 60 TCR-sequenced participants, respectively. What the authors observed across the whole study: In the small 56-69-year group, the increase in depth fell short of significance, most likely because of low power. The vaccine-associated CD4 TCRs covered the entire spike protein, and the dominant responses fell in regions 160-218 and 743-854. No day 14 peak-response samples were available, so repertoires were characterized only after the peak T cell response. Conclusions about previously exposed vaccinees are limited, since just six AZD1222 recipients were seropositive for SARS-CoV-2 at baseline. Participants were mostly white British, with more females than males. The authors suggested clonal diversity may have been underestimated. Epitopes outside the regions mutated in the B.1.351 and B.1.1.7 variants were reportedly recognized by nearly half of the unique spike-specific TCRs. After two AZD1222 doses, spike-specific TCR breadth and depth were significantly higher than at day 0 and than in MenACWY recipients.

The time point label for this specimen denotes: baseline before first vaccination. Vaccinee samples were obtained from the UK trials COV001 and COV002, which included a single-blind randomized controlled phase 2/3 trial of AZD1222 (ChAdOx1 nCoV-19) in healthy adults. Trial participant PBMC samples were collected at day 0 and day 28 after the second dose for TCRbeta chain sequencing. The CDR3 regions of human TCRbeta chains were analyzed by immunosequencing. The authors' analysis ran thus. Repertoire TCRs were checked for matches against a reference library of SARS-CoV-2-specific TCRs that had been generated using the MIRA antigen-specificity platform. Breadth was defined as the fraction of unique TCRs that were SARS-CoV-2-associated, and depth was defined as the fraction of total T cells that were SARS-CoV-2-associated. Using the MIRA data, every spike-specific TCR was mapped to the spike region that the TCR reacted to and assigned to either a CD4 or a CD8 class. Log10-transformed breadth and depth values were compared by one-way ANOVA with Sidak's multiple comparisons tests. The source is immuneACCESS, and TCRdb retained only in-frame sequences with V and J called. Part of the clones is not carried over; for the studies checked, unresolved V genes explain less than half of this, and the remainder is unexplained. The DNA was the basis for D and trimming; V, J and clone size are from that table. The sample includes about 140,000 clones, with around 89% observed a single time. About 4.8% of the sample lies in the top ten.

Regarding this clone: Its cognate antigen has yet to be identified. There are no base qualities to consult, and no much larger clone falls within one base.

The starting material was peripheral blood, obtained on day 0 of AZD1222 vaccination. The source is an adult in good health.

In nucleotide form, the sequence is TGTGCCAGCACTCCTTTGAATAGCAATCAGCCCCAGCATTTT. Translated, it gives CASTPLNSNQPQHF. The chain is assembled from TRBV6-5 and TRBJ1-5, with the D gene not clear enough to name. Counted from cysteine to phenylalanine, this CDR3 has 14 amino acids. CDR3 DNA is the only sequence kept; it has 42 bases, read in frame from the first base. Taken from the germline V gene, the CDR1 and CDR2 loops are MNHEY and SVGAGI. V was cut back by 7 bases and J by 0 bases, leaving a gap of 10 bases between them.